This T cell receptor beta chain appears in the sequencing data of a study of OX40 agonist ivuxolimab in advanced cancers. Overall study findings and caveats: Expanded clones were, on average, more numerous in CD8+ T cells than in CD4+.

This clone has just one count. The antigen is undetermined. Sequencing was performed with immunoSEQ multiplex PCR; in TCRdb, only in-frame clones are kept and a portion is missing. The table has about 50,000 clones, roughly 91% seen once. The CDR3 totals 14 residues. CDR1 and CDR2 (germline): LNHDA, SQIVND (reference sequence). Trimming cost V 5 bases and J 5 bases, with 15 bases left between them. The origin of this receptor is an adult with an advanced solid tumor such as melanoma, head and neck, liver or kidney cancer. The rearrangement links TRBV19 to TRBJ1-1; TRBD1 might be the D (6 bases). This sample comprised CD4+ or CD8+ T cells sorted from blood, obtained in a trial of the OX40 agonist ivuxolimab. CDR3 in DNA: TGTGCCAGTAGTCCGCCGTTAAGGGGGACTGAAGCTTTCTTT. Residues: CASSPPLRGTEAFF.